The clone carrying this T cell receptor (beta chain) has more than one count but fewer than ten. The antigen is not known. These data belong to a study of T cells in Graves' hyperthyroidism and ophthalmopathy. Broader study findings: Ophthalmopathy was separated from stable hyperthyroidism by a 13 V-J model. Most expanded thyroid clonotypes above 0.001 also appeared in blood.

The CDR3 is 15 residues long. With 2 bases removed from V and 6 bases from J, the gap between germline ends came to 13 bases. The germline V gene has CDR1 LGHNA and CDR2 YSLEER. The CDR3 regions of TCR beta were amplified from RNA transcripts. First-round RT-PCR targeting the TCR CDR3 was performed with the HTBI primer set. One entry per CDR3 protein results from TCRdb running MiXCR on the multiplex PCR reads. The data hold some 510,000 distinct CDR3 sequences, with about 43% observed a single time. Patients aged 18 to 65 had newly diagnosed hyperthyroidism lasting under 2 months. The material sequenced was peripheral blood or thyroid tissue (not recorded which). This chain links TRBV4-3 with TRBJ1-4; weak D call: TRBD1 (6 bases). The TCR originated in a woman aged 18-30 years with Graves' hyperthyroidism. The DNA of the CDR3 is TGCGCCAGCAGCCAATTACAGGGATGGGATGAAAAACTGTTTTTT. It encodes CASSQLQGWDEKLFF.